Detailed here is one TCR beta chain. This CDR3 is built from 16 residues. Germline V gene data show CDR1 as MNHEY and CDR2 as SMNVEV (reference sequence). The V end was cut by 0 bases, the J end by 2 bases, with 11 bases between. Patients from Seattle were sampled longitudinally, starting during active infection. This specimen belongs to a study of blood T cell repertoires in COVID-19. Study as a whole: Samples of COVID-19 (acute and convalescent) were obtained from the United States, Italy and Spain. From T cells, B-cell-depleted T cells, or PBMCs came the material, which was cDNA or gDNA.

Authors' data handling: Amplification from reference gene primers served as the basis for estimated nucleated cell counts. Clones were read by immunoSEQ multiplex PCR, and TCRdb kept only the in-frame ones, dropping some. The V and J calls and the clone size are those of that table, but D and trimming were determined from the DNA. Altogether about 370,000 clones are present, roughly 90% being singletons, with the ten largest covering approximately 3%. The TCR was taken from a woman in her 30s with COVID-19, enrolled during active disease. Sequences were obtained from peripheral blood. The chain links TRBV27 to TRBJ2-1; D possibly corresponds to TRBD2 (6 bases). CDR3 in DNA: TGTGCCAGCAGTTTATCTGGCGGGAATACCTACAATGAGCAGTTCTTC. It encodes CASSLSGGNTYNEQFF.